What follows describes a single TCR beta chain. This clonotype was seen a handful of times. It lacks a known antigen. No base qualities exist here, and no much larger clone lies one base off it. The sample belongs to a study of blood T cells in healthy people across ages (dated by TCRdb to the mid-2010s). With regard to the full study: In model experiments, template switching captured about one uniquely barcoded TCR beta cDNA molecule for every two T cells. Using deep sequencing normalized with unique cDNA molecular identifiers, the study measured how TCR beta repertoire diversity changes with age. Four age groups were formed from the donors: young (average roughly 15 years), middle-aged (approximately 42), aged (about 62) and long-lived (less than 85). Donors of different ages were randomly distributed across sequencing lanes to avoid experimental bias. For two donors (one aged 18 to 29 and one aged 80 or older), the study analyzed two additional independent replicas of 1 million unique cDNA reads from the same blood draw.

The library was made by 5' RACE. Sequenced using an Illumina HiSeq 2500. A second 7 to 11 cycle PCR used a sample-barcoded 5' primer and a J-beta primer mix. Each TCR beta cDNA molecule received a unique molecular identifier from a template-switch 5' adaptor carrying 12 random nucleotides. At least 2.5 million CDR3-containing paired-end reads were obtained from each sample. First-strand cDNA was synthesized from all RNA with the Mint cDNA synthesis kit, primed by a TRBC-specific oligonucleotide. Following uracil-DNA glycosylase treatment, a first 18-cycle PCR with universal primers M1SS and BC2_uni_R was performed on all cDNA. The authors' analysis ran thus. For normalization, 1 million high-quality reads, each with a distinct molecular identifier, were randomly selected from each sample. Reads sharing molecular identifiers were discarded rather than binned into consensus sequences. MiTCR, run with a Q25 quality threshold and the strictest error-elimination algorithm, handled CDR3 identification, clonotype clustering and error correction. A nonparametric unseen species model with Euler transformation was used to estimate a lower bound on total TCR beta diversity. TCRdb redid the processing of the public reads, applying fastp at Q25 and MiXCR, and retained in-frame beta chains. Rows are unified per CDR3 protein, each entry keeping the most common DNA and genes. TCRdb's processing, not the authors' own work, is the source of the V and J calls. The sample table records roughly 1,500,000 distinct CDR3 sequences; 35% to 45% of these occur just once. The ten largest clones add up to approximately 7.9% of the sample.

Systemically healthy Caucasian individuals from Russia, approximately 39 in total and aged roughly 6 to 95 years, were included as donors. Each donor gave 8 to 10 milliliters of peripheral blood, drawn into EDTA-treated Vacutainer tubes. Ficoll-Paque density-gradient centrifugation was used to isolate PBMCs, with at least 6.5 million per sample. Trizol reagent was used to extract total RNA from the PBMCs, yielding at least 6 micrograms per sample. For every donor, an aliquot of PBMCs went through flow cytometry to measure the percentages of naive CD45RAhigh/CD27high T cells. What the work shows at the level of the full study, not this receptor alone: Because donor CMV infection status was unknown, age-related changes in expanded clonotypes were potentially confounded. As age increased, observed TCR beta diversity per million T cells dropped in a roughly linear way, and a significant reduction was already evident by age 40. Estimates of total diversity from one million sequenced T cells were regarded as lower bounds and underestimates. Bulk unsorted PBMC profiling prevented conclusive comparison of naive and antigen-experienced compartments. The long-lived group showed more naive CD4+ T cells, fewer expanded clones and increased TCR diversity than the aged group, suggesting age selection. Observed TCR beta diversity correlated strongly with the percentage of naive T cells measured by flow cytometry.

The sample was blood. This receptor was obtained from a woman aged 18-30 years in good health.

The DNA sequence reads TGTGCCAGCAGCTTAGTTCCGGACAGGTTTAACAATGAGCAGTTCTTC. Translated, it reads CASSLVPDRFNNEQFF. The V and J genes are TRBV5-5 and TRBJ2-1, and 7 junction bases match TRBD1. V ends up 2 bases short and J 5 bases short, with an unmatched junction base count of 10. For CDR1 and CDR2, the germline V gene (reference sequence) lists SGHKS and YYEKEE. The CDR3 sequence holds 16 residues, the cysteine and phenylalanine included. Solely the CDR3 DNA is kept, with 48 bases framed from the first base.